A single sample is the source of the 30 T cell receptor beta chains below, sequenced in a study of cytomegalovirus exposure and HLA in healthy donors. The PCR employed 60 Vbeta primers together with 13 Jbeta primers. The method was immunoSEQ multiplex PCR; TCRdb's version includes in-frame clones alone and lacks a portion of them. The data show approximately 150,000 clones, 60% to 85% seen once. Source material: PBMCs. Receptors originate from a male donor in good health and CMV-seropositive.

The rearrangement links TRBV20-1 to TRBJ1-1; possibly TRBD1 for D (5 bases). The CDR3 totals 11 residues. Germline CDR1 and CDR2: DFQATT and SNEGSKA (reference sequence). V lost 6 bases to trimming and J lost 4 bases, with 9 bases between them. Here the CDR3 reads CSAGGGTEAFF. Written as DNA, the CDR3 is TGCAGTGCCGGGGGAGGCACTGAAGCTTTCTTT.

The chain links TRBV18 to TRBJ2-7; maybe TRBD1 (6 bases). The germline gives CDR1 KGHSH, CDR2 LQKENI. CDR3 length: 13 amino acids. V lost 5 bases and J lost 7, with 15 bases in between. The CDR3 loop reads CASSTYQGREQYF. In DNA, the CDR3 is TGTGCCAGCTCAACCTATCAGGGGCGTGAGCAGTACTTC. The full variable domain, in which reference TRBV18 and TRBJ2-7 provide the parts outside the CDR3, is NAGVMQNPRHLVRRRGQEARLRCSPMKGHSHVYWYRQLPEEGLKFMVYLQKENIIDESGMPKERFSAEFPKEGPSILRIQQVVRGDSAAYFCASSTYQGREQYFGPGTRLTVT.

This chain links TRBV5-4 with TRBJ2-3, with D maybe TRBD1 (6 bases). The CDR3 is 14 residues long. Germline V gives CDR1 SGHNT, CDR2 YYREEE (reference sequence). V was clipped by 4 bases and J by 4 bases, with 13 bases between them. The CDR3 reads CASSRDTAADTQYF. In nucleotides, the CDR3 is TGTGCCAGCAGCCGGGACACGGCCGCAGATACGCAGTATTTT.

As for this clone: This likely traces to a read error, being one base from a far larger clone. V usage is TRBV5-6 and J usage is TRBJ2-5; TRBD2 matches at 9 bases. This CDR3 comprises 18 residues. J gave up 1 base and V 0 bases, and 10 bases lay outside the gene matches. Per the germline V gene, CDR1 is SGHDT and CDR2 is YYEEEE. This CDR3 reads CASSLARLAGYGQETQYF. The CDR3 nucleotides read TGTGCCAGCAGCTTGGCTCGCCTAGCGGGGTATGGCCAAGAGACCCAGTACTTC. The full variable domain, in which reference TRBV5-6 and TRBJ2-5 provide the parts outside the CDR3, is DAGVTQSPTHLIKTRGQQVTLRCSPKSGHDTVSWYQQALGQGPQFIFQYYEEEERQRGNFPDRFSGHQFPNYSSELNVNALLLGDSALYLCASSLARLAGYGQETQYFGPGTRLLVL.

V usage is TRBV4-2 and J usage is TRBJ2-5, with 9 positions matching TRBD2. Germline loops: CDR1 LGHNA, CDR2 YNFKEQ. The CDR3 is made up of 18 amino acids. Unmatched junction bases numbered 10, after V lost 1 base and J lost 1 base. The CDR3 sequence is CASSQVAASGTPQETQYF. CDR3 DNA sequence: TGTGCCAGCAGCCAAGTAGCGGCTAGCGGGACCCCCCAAGAGACCCAGTACTTC.

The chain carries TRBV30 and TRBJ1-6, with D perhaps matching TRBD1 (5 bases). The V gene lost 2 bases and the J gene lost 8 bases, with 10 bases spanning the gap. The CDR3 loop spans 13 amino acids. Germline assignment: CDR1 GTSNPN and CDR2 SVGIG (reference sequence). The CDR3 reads CAWSLRGDSPLHF. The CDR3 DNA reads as TGTGCCTGGAGTTTACGGGGGGATTCACCCCTCCACTTT. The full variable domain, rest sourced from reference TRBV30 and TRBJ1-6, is SQTIHQWPATLVQPVGSPLSLECTVEGTSNPNLYWYRQAAGRGLQLLFYSVGIGQISSEVPQNLSASRPQDRQFILSSKKLLLSDSGFYLCAWSLRGDSPLHFGNGTRLTVT.

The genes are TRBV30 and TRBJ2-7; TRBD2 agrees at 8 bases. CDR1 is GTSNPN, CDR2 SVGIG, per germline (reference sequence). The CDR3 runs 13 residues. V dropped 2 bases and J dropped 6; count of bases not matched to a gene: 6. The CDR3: CAWSPNGGAEQYF. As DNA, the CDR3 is TGTGCCTGGAGTCCCAACGGGGGGGCCGAGCAGTACTTC. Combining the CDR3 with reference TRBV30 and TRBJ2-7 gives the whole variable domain SQTIHQWPATLVQPVGSPLSLECTVEGTSNPNLYWYRQAAGRGLQLLFYSVGIGQISSEVPQNLSASRPQDRQFILSSKKLLLSDSGFYLCAWSPNGGAEQYFGPGTRLTVT.

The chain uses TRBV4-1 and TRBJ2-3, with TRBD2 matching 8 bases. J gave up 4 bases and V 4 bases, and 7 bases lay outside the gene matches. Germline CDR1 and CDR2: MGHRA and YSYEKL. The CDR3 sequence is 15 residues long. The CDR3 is CASSPSRGASDTQYF. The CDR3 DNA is TGCGCCAGCAGCCCCTCGCGGGGGGCCTCAGATACGCAGTATTTT.

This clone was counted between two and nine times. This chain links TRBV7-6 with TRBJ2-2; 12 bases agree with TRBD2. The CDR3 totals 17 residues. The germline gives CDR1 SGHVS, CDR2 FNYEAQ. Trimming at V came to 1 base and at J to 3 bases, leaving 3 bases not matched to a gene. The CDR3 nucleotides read TGTGCCAGCAGCTTAGTTCCTAGCGGGGGGGACACCGGGGAGCTGTTTTTT. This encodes CASSLVPSGGDTGELFF.

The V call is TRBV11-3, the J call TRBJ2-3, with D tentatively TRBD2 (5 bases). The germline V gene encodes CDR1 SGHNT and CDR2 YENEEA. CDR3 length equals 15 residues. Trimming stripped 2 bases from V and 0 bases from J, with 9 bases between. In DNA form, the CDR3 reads TGTGCCAGCAGCTTATCAGCGGCTAGCACAGATACGCAGTATTTT. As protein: CASSLSAASTDTQYF.

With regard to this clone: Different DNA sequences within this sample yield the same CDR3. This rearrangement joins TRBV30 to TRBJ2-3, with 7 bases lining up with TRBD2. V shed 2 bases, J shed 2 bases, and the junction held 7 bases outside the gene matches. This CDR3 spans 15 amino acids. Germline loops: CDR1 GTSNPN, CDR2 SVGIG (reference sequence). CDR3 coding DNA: TGTGCCTGGAGTCCCCCTAGCGGCTACACAGATACGCAGTATTTT. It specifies CAWSPPSGYTDTQYF.

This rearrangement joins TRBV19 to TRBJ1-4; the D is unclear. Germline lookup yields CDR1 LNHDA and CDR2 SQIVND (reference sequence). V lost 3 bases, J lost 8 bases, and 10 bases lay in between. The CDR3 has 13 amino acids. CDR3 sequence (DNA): TGTGCCAGTAGTATCGCTGGCGGCGAAAAACTGTTTTTT. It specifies CASSIAGGEKLFF.

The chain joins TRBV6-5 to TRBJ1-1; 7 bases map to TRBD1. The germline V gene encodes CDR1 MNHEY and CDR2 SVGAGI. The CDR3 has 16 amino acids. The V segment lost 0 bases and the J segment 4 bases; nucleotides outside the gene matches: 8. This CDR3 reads CASSYSLGGGFTEAFF. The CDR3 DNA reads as TGTGCCAGCAGTTACTCGCTAGGGGGCGGTTTCACTGAAGCTTTCTTT.

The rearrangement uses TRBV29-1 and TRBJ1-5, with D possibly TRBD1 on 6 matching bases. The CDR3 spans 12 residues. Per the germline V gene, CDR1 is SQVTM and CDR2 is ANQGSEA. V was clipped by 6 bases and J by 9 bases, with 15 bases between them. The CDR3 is CSVGDTAGPQHF. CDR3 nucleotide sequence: TGCAGCGTCGGGGACACCGCGGGGCCCCAGCATTTT.

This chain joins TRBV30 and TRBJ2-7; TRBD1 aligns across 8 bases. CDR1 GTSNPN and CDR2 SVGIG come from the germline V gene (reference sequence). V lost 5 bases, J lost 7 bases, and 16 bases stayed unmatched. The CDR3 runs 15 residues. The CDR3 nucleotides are TGTGCCTGGGCACCCGGGACAGGTCTCCTGGAAGAGCAGTACTTC. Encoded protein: CAWAPGTGLLEEQYF.

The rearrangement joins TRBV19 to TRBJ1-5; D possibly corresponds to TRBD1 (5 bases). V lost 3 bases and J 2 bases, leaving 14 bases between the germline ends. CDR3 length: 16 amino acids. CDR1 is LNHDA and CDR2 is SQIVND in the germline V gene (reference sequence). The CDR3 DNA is TGTGCCAGTAGTATGAGGCAGGGTCTGGGCAATCAGCCCCAGCATTTT. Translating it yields CASSMRQGLGNQPQHF. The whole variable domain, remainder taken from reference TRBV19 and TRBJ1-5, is DGGITQSPKYLFRKEGQNVTLSCEQNLNHDAMYWYRQDPGQGLRLIYYSQIVNDFQKGDIAEGYSVSREKKESFPLTVTSAQKNPTAFYLCASSMRQGLGNQPQHFGDGTRLSIL.

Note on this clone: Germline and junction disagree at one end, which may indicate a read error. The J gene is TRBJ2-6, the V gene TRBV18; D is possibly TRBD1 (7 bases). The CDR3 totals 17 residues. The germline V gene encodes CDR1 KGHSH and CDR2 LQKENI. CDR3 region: CASSNTGDSSGANVLTF. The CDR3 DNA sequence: TGTGCCAGCTCAAATACAGGGGACTCCTCTGGAGCCAACGTCCTGACTTTC.

This CDR3 reads CASSTTLGYTF. CDR3 sequence (DNA): TGTGCCAGCAGCACGACACTTGGCTACACCTTC. The chain links TRBV7-9 to TRBJ1-2; D is uncertain. With 5 bases removed from V and 7 bases from J, the gap between germline ends came to 8 bases. Germline V gene sequence: CDR1 SEHNR, CDR2 FQNEAQ (reference sequence). This CDR3 spans 11 amino acids.

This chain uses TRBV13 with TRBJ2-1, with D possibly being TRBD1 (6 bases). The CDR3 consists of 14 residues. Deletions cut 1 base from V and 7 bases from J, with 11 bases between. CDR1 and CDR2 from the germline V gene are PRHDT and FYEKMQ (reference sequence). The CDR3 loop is CASSLAGARNEQFF. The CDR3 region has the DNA TGTGCCAGCAGCTTAGCAGGGGCGCGGAATGAGCAGTTCTTC. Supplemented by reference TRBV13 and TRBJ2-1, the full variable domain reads AAGVIQSPRHLIKEKRETATLKCYPIPRHDTVYWYQQGPGQDPQFLISFYEKMQSDKGSIPDRFSAQQFSDYHSELNMSSLELGDSALYFCASSLAGARNEQFFGPGTRLTVL.

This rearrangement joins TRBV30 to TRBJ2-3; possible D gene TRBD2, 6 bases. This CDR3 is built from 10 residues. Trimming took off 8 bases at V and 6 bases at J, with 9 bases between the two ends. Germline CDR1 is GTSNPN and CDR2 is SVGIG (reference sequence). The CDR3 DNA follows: TGTGCCCGGGGGACGGATACGCAGTATTTT. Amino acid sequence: CARGTDTQYF.

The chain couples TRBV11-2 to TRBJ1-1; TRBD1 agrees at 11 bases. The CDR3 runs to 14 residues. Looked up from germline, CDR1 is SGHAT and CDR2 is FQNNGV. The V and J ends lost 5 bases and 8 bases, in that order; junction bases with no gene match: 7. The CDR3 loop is CASSRDRGSLEAFF. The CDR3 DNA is TGTGCCAGCAGCCGGGACAGGGGGAGCCTCGAAGCTTTCTTT.

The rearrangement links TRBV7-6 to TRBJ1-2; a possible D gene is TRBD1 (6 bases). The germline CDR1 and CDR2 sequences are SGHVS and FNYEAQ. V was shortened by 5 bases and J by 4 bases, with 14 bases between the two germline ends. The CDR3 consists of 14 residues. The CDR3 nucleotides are TGTGCCAGCAGCCCACGACAGGCGTTCTATGGCTACACCTTC. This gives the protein CASSPRQAFYGYTF. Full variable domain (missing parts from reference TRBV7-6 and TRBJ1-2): GAGVSQSPRYKVTKRGQDVALRCDPISGHVSLYWYRQALGQGPEFLTYFNYEAQQDKSGLPNDRFSAERPEGSISTLTIQRTEQRDSAMYRCASSPRQAFYGYTFGSGTRLTVV.

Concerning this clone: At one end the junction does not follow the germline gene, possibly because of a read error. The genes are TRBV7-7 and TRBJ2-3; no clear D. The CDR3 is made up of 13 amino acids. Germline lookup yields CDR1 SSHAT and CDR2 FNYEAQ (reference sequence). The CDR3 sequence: CASSLALTDTQYF. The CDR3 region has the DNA TGTGCTAGCAGCTTAGCCCTGACAGATACGCAGTATTTT.

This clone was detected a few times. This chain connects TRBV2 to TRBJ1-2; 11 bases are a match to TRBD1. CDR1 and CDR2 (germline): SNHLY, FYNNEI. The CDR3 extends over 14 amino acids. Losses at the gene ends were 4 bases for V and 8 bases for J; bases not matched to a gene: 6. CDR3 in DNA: TGTGCCAGCAGTGTTAGGGGACAGGGGGGCGGCTACACCTTC. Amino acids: CASSVRGQGGGYTF.

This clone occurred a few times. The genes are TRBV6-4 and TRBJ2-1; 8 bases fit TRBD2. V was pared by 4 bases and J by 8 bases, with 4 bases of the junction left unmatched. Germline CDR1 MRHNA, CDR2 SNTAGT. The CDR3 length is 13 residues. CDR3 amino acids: CASSGTSRDEQFF. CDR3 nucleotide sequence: TGTGCCAGCAGTGGGACTAGCAGGGATGAGCAGTTCTTC.

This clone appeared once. The CDR3 is CASSLGTGGVTNEKLFF. As DNA, the CDR3 is TGTGCCAGCAGCCTCGGGACAGGGGGTGTGACTAATGAAAAACTGTTTTTT. V usage is TRBV13 and J usage is TRBJ1-4, with TRBD1 matching over 11 bases. This CDR3 spans 17 amino acids. Germline lookup yields CDR1 PRHDT and CDR2 FYEKMQ (reference sequence). V shed 5 bases, J shed 2 bases, and the junction held 7 bases outside the gene matches.

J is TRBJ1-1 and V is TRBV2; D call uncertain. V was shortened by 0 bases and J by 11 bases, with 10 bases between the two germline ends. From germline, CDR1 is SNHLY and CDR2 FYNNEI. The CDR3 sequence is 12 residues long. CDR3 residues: CASSEAGAGAFF. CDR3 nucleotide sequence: TGTGCCAGCAGTGAAGCGGGAGCCGGGGCTTTCTTT.

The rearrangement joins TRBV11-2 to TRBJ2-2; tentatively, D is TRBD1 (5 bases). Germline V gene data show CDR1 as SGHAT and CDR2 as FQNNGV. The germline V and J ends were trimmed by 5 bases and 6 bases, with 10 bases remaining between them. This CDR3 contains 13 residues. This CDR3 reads CASSPGPAGELFF. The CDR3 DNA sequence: TGTGCCAGCAGCCCAGGGCCGGCCGGGGAGCTGTTTTTT.

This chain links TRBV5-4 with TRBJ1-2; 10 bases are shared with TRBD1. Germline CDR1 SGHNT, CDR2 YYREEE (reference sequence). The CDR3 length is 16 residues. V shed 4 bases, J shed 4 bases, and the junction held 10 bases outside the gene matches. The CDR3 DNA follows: TGTGCCAGCAGCCACGGGACAGGGGAGAAGGCCTATGGCTACACCTTC. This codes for CASSHGTGEKAYGYTF.

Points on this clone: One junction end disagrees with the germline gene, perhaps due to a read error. CDR3 residues: CSSSLKGSGPRGETQYF. CDR3 sequence (DNA): TGTTCCAGCAGCCTAAAGGGATCGGGTCCTCGAGGGGAGACCCAGTACTTC. J is TRBJ2-5 and V is TRBV7-9, with D possibly TRBD2 on 5 matching bases. This CDR3 comprises 17 residues. Germline V gene lookup returns CDR1 SEHNR and CDR2 FQNEAQ (reference sequence).